This T cell receptor beta chain came from a study of beta chain features in type 1 diabetes. The V and J ends lost 2 bases and 5 bases respectively, with 13 bases between them. This CDR3 region has 15 residues. The germline CDR1 and CDR2 sequences are LNHDA and SQIVND (reference sequence). Every bit of the isolated RNA underwent reverse transcription, so sequencing read expressed TCRB transcripts. Generated by immunoSEQ multiplex PCR, the TCRdb table keeps only in-frame clones and is missing some. The profile shows under 900,000 clones, roughly a sixth of them singletons. The rearrangement links TRBV19 to TRBJ1-5; possibly TRBD1 for D (6 bases). The sequence was collected from a woman aged 18-29 years in good health. The sample taken for sequencing was naive CD4+ T cells from blood. DNA for the CDR3: TGTGCCAGTAGTATATCCGGGGGCAAAGATCAGCCCCAGCATTTT. Translated: CASSISGGKDQPQHF.